These T cell receptor beta chains were read from a single sample in a study of OX40 agonist ivuxolimab in advanced cancers. Data came from immunoSEQ multiplex PCR; TCRdb stores just in-frame clones and leaves some out. The sample contains around 60,000 clones, 70% to 90% of which appear only once. The specimen was CD4+ or CD8+ T cells sorted from blood, collected in a trial of the OX40 agonist ivuxolimab. The receptors were gathered from an adult with an advanced solid tumor such as melanoma, head and neck, liver or kidney cancer. Both conserved end residues are part of each CDR3. D genes are given only for firm matches. Size is omitted from some rows. Given values are once, few, many or a class for expanded clones.

j_gene: TRBJ2-1
d_gene: NA
abundance: NA
len: 20
v_gene: TRBV7-3
CDR3nt: TGTGCCAGCAGCTTAGTGCTAGCGCGAGATGGCCCGAACTCCTACAATGAGCAGTTCTTC
CDR3aa: CASSLVLARDGPNSYNEQFF

j_gene: TRBJ2-1
d_gene: NA
abundance: few
len: 14
v_gene: TRBV29-1
CDR3nt: TGCAGCGTTTCAGACCCAAGGGGCTACAATGAGCAGTTCTTC
CDR3aa: CSVSDPRGYNEQFF

j_gene: TRBJ2-1
d_gene: TRBD2
abundance: NA
len: 15
v_gene: TRBV6-1
CDR3nt: TGTGCCAGCAGGGTGACTAGCGGGAGACTCGATGAGCAGTTCTTC
CDR3aa: CASRVTSGRLDEQFF

j_gene: TRBJ1-1
d_gene: TRBD1
abundance: NA
len: 14
v_gene: TRBV19
CDR3nt: TGTGCCAGTAGTCAACCGGGACAGGGAGCTGAAGCTTTCTTT
CDR3aa: CASSQPGQGAEAFF

j_gene: TRBJ1-2
d_gene: NA
abundance: NA
len: 14
v_gene: TRBV9
CDR3nt: TGTGCCAGCAGCGTAGCCCAAGCTAACTATGGCTACACCTTC
CDR3aa: CASSVAQANYGYTF

j_gene: TRBJ2-7
d_gene: NA
abundance: NA
len: 13
v_gene: TRBV25-1
CDR3nt: TGTGCCAGCAGTGGCTTACAGGGTGGCGAGCAGTACTTC
CDR3aa: CASSGLQGGEQYF

j_gene: TRBJ2-1
d_gene: TRBD2
abundance: NA
len: 13
v_gene: TRBV6-5
CDR3nt: TGTGCCAGCAGAGGGCTAGCGGGATCTGAGCAGTTCTTC
CDR3aa: CASRGLAGSEQFF

j_gene: TRBJ1-1
d_gene: TRBD1
abundance: NA
len: 14
v_gene: TRBV30
CDR3nt: TGTGCCTGGAGTAGGACAGGGAGGAACACTGAAGCTTTCTTT
CDR3aa: CAWSRTGRNTEAFF

j_gene: TRBJ1-1
d_gene: NA
abundance: once
len: 14
v_gene: TRBV5-1
CDR3nt: TGCGCCAGCAGCAGTACGGGTAGGACTGCTGAAGCTTTCTTT
CDR3aa: CASSSTGRTAEAFF

j_gene: TRBJ1-5
d_gene: NA
abundance: NA
len: 14
v_gene: TRBV6-6
CDR3nt: TGTGCCAGCAGTTACACGGGTGTGAGTCAGCCCCAGCATTTT
CDR3aa: CASSYTGVSQPQHF

j_gene: TRBJ1-1
d_gene: NA
abundance: NA
len: 15
v_gene: TRBV2
CDR3nt: TGTGCCAGCAGTGAAAGCTTTCTAGAGGACGCTGAAGCTTTCTTT
CDR3aa: CASSESFLEDAEAFF

j_gene: TRBJ2-7
d_gene: TRBD2
abundance: NA
len: 18
v_gene: TRBV4-2
CDR3nt: TGTGCCAGCAGCCAAGAGCCCCTGGGACGGGGGGGCACCTACGAGCAGTACTTC
CDR3aa: CASSQEPLGRGGTYEQYF

j_gene: TRBJ2-1
d_gene: TRBD2
abundance: NA
len: 15
v_gene: TRBV27
CDR3nt: TGTGCCAGCACCCAGTTAGCGGGAGGGTACAATGAGCAGTTCTTC
CDR3aa: CASTQLAGGYNEQFF

j_gene: TRBJ1-1
d_gene: NA
abundance: NA
len: 17
v_gene: TRBV28
CDR3nt: TGTGCCAGCAGTTTAGGAAGGCGCCTTCGCATGAACACTGAAGCTTTCTTT
CDR3aa: CASSLGRRLRMNTEAFF

j_gene: TRBJ2-5
d_gene: NA
abundance: NA
len: 11
v_gene: TRBV14
CDR3nt: TGTGCCAGCAGCCCAGGGCAGACCCAGTACTTC
CDR3aa: CASSPGQTQYF

j_gene: TRBJ2-1
d_gene: TRBD2
abundance: NA
len: 16
v_gene: TRBV5-6
CDR3nt: TGTGCCAGCAGCTTGCTTCCTAGCGGAGTTTACAATGAGCAGTTCTTC
CDR3aa: CASSLLPSGVYNEQFF

j_gene: TRBJ1-3
d_gene: NA
abundance: NA
len: 14
v_gene: TRBV7-9
CDR3nt: TGTGCCAGCAGCCGACAGAGCTCTGGAAACACCATATATTTT
CDR3aa: CASSRQSSGNTIYF

j_gene: TRBJ2-1
d_gene: TRBD2
abundance: NA
len: 13
v_gene: TRBV29-1
CDR3nt: TGCAGCGTACGCGGGAGCTCCTACAATGAGCAGTTCTTC
CDR3aa: CSVRGSSYNEQFF

j_gene: TRBJ2-7
d_gene: TRBD2
abundance: NA
len: 14
v_gene: TRBV7-6
CDR3nt: TGTGCCAGCAGCGTACTAGCGGGAGGTGACGAGCAGTACTTC
CDR3aa: CASSVLAGGDEQYF

j_gene: TRBJ2-2
d_gene: NA
abundance: NA
len: 16
v_gene: TRBV21-1
CDR3nt: TGTGCCAGCAGCAAATGGACAGGGTCGTATGCCGGGGAGCTGTTTTTT
CDR3aa: CASSKWTGSYAGELFF

j_gene: TRBJ1-5
d_gene: NA
abundance: NA
len: 15
v_gene: TRBV19
CDR3nt: TGTGCCAGTAGTAAGAGCCCCAATAGCAATCAGCCCCAGCATTTT
CDR3aa: CASSKSPNSNQPQHF

j_gene: TRBJ2-3
d_gene: NA
abundance: NA
len: 15
v_gene: TRBV5-6
CDR3nt: TGTGCCAGCAGCGGTCGGGGTAGATATACAGATACGCAGTATTTT
CDR3aa: CASSGRGRYTDTQYF

j_gene: TRBJ1-2
d_gene: NA
abundance: NA
len: 11
v_gene: TRBV20-1
CDR3nt: TGCAGTGCTAGAACGGGGGATGGCTACACCTTC
CDR3aa: CSARTGDGYTF

j_gene: TRBJ1-1
d_gene: NA
abundance: NA
len: 12
v_gene: TRBV28
CDR3nt: TGTGCCAGCAGTTTCCGGGGAATAGAAGCTTTCTTT
CDR3aa: CASSFRGIEAFF

j_gene: TRBJ1-2
d_gene: TRBD1
abundance: NA
len: 13
v_gene: TRBV11-1
CDR3nt: TGTGCCAGCAGTCGGGGACAGGGGTATGGCTACACCTTC
CDR3aa: CASSRGQGYGYTF

j_gene: TRBJ2-1
d_gene: TRBD2
abundance: NA
len: 14
v_gene: TRBV6-6
CDR3nt: TGTGCCAGCAGTTACCCGGGGGGTGGCAATGAGCAGTTCTTC
CDR3aa: CASSYPGGGNEQFF

j_gene: TRBJ1-2
d_gene: NA
abundance: NA
len: 13
v_gene: TRBV6-5
CDR3nt: TGTGCCAGCAGCCCCGGCGGGGGCGAAGGCTACACCTTC
CDR3aa: CASSPGGGEGYTF

j_gene: TRBJ2-7
d_gene: NA
abundance: NA
len: 13
v_gene: TRBV30
CDR3nt: TGTGCCTGGAAGGAGGGGACAGCTTATAGGAAGTACTTC
CDR3aa: CAWKEGTAYRKYF

j_gene: TRBJ1-3
d_gene: NA
abundance: NA
len: 16
v_gene: TRBV4-1
CDR3nt: TGCGCCAGCAGCCAAGAGGGGGGATCCTCTGGAAACACCATATATTTT
CDR3aa: CASSQEGGSSGNTIYF